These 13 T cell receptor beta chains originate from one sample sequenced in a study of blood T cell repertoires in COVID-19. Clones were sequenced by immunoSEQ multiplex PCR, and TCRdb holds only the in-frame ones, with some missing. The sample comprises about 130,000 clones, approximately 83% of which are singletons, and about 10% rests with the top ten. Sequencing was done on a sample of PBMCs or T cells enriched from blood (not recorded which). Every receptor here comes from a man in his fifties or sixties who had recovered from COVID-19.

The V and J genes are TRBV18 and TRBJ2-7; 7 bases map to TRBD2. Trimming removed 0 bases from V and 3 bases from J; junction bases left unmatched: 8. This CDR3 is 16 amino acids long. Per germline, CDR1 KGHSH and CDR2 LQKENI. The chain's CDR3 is CASSPPAAGPLYEQYF. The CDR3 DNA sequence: TGTGCCAGCTCACCACCGGCAGCGGGGCCACTCTACGAGCAGTACTTC.

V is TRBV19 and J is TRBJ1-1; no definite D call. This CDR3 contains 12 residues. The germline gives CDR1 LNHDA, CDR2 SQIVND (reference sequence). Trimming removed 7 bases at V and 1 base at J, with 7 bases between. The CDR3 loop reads CASKPGNTEAFF. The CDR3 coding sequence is TGTGCCAGTAAGCCTGGGAACACTGAAGCTTTCTTT.

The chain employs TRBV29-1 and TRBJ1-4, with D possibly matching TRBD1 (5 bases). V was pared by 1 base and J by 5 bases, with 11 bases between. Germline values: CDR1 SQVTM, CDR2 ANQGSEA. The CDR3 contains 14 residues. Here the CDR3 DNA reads TGCAGCGTTGAAGGGGTCCAGGGAAATGAAAAACTGTTTTTT. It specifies CSVEGVQGNEKLFF.

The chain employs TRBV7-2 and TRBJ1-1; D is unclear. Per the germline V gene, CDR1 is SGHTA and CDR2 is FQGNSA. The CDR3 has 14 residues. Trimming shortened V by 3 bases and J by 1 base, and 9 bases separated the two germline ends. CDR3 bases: TGTGCCAGCAGCTTCGTCTCGGGGAACACTGAAGCTTTCTTT. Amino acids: CASSFVSGNTEAFF.

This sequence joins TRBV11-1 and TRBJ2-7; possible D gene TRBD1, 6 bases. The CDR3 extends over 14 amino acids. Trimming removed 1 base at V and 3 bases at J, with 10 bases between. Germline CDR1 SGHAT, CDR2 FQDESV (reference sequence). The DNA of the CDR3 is TGTGCCAGCAGCTTAGGCCAGGGGTTCTACGAGCAGTACTTC. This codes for CASSLGQGFYEQYF.

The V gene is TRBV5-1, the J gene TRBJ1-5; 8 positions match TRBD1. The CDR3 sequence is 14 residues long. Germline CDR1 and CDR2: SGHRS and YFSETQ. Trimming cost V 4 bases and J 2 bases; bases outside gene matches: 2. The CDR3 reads CASSLTGGNQPQHF. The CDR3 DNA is TGCGCCAGCAGCCTGACAGGGGGCAATCAGCCCCAGCATTTT.

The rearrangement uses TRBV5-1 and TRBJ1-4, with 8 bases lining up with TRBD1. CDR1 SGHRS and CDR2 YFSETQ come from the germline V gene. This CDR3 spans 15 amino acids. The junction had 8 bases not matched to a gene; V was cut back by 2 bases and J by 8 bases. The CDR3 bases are TGCGCCAGCAGCTTAACCGGACAGGGCGGAGAAAAACTGTTTTTT. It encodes CASSLTGQGGEKLFF.

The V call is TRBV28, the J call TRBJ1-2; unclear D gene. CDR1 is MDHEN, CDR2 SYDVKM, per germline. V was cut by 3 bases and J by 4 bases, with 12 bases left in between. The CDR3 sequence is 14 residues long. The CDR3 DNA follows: TGTGCCAGCAGTTTCAACCGGCCGGGCTATGGCTACACCTTC. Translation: CASSFNRPGYGYTF.

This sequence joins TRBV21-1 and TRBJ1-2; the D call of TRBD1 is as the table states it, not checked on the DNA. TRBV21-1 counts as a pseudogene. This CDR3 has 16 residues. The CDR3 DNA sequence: TGTGCCAGCAGCAAAGCGCCAGGGCCCTTTTACTATGGCTACACCTTC. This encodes CASSKAPGPFYYGYTF.

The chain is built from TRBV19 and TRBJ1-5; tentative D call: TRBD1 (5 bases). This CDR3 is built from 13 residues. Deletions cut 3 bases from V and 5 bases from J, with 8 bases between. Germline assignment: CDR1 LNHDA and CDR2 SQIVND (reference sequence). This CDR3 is CASSMDTYQPQHF. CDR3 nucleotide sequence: TGTGCCAGTAGTATGGACACTTATCAGCCCCAGCATTTT.

The CDR3 DNA reads as TGTGCCACCAGCAGCAGTCCCGGGACAGCCTACGAGCAGTACTTC. It translates to CATSSSPGTAYEQYF. The chain recombines TRBV15 with TRBJ2-7, with 7 bases matching TRBD1. CDR3 length: 15 amino acids. Germline V CDR1 and CDR2: LNHNV, YYDKDF (reference sequence). V was clipped by 3 bases and J by 2 bases; unmatched bases: 7.

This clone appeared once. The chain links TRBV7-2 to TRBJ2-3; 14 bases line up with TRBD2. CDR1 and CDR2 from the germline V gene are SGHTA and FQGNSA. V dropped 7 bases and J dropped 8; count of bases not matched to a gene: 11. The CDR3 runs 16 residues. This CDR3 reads CASTLGTSGGGGTQYF. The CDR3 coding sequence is TGTGCCAGCACCCTGGGGACTAGCGGGGGTGGTGGTACGCAGTATTTT.

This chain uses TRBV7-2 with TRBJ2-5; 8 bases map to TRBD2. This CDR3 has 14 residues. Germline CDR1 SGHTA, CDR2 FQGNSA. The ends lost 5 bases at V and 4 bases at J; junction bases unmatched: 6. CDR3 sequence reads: CASSPGGRPETQYF. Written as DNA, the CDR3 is TGTGCCAGCAGCCCGGGGGGGCGACCAGAGACCCAGTACTTC.